This T cell receptor beta chain was recovered during a study of human T cells and chemical hapten exposure. Study-level points and caveats: DPC sensitization did not alter TCRs above 1 in 1000 frequency.

As for time point: patch test 1, 2 weeks after DPC sensitization. Treatment noted: therapeutic diphenylcyclopropenone sensitization with weekly scalp DPC. TCRdb passed the RACE reads through MiXCR, listing each CDR3 protein once. The sample contains 180,000 or so distinct CDR3 sequences, approximately 20% of which appear only once. Notes on this clonotype: What it binds is not known.

V was trimmed by 4 bases and J by 8 bases, leaving 15 bases between them. This CDR3 has 14 residues. Germline V gene lookup returns CDR1 MNHNS and CDR2 SASEGT. The V call is TRBV6-1, the J call TRBJ2-1, with a tentative D call TRBD1 (7 bases). The TCR was taken from a woman between 45 and 60 years old with alopecia areata. Some clones in this sample may be carry-over from other donors' samples. Sequenced here: whole blood, sampled in connection with sensitization to the hapten diphenylcyclopropenone (DPC). CDR3 in DNA: TGTGCCAGCAGTGCATACCCCAGGGGGGATGAGCAGTTCTTC. It translates to CASSAYPRGDEQFF.